This TCR beta chain was identified during a study of T cell responses to AZD1222 COVID-19 vaccine. Turning to the study itself: Samples with a second dose at about 4 or about 12 weeks were pooled together.

Points on this clone: Its specificity is not known.

Some clones are missing from TCRdb's copy, which holds only in-frame ones; the method was immunoSEQ multiplex PCR. The data hold about 200,000 clones, with approximately 86% observed a single time. With 6 bases clipped from V and 0 bases from J, the junction kept 9 bases outside the gene matches. This CDR3 contains 18 residues. Germline V gene lookup returns CDR1 MNHEY and CDR2 SMNVEV (reference sequence). General study points: Along spike, vaccine-associated CD4 TCRs were found throughout, with dominance at 160-218 and 743-854. Repertoires were obtained solely post-peak T cell response. Donors were chiefly white British, with a greater number of females, and clonal diversity was perhaps underestimated.

The source of this sequence is an adult in good health. The source material was peripheral blood, sampled on day 0 of AZD1222 vaccination. This chain joins TRBV27 and TRBJ1-5, with 12 nucleotides matching TRBD1. The CDR3 loop reads CASRPGQGASYSNQPQHF. The CDR3 DNA follows: TGTGCCAGCAGACCGGGACAGGGGGCATCATATAGCAATCAGCCCCAGCATTTT.